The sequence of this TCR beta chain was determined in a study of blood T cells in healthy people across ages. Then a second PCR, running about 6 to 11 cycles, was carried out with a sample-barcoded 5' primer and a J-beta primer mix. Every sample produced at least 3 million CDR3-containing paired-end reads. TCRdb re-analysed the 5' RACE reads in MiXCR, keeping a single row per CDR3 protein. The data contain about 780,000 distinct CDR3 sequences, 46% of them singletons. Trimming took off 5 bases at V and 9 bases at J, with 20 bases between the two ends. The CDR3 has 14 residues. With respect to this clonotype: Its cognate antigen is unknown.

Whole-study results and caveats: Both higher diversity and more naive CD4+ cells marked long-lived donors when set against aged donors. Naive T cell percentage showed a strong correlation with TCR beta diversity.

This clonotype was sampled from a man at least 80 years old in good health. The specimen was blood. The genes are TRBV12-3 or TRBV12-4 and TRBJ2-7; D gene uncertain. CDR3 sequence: CASSLGSGHTRQYF. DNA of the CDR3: TGTGCCAGCAGTCTCGGATCTGGTCATACGAGGCAGTACTTC.